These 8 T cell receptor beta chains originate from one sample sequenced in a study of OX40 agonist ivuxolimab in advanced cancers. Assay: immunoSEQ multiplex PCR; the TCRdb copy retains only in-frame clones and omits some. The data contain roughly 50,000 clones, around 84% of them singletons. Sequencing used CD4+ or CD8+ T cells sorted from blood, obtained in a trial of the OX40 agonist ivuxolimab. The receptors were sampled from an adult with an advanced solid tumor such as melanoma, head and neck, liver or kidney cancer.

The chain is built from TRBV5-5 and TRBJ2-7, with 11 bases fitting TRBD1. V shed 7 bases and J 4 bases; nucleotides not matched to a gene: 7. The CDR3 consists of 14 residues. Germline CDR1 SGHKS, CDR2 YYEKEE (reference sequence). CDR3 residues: CASSWTGGLYEQYF. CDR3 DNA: TGTGCCAGCTCCTGGACAGGGGGCCTTTACGAGCAGTACTTC.

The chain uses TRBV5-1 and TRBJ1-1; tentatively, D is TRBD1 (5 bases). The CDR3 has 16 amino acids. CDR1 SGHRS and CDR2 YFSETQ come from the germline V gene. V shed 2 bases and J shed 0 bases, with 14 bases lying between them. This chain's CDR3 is CASSFHQGLMNTEAFF. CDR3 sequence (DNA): TGCGCCAGCAGCTTTCACCAGGGCCTCATGAACACTGAAGCTTTCTTT.

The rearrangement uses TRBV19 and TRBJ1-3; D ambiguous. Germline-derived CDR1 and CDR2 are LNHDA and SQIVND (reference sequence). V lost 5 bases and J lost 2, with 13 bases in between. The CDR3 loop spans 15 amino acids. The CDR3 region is CASSEGRAAGNTIYF. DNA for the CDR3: TGTGCCAGTAGTGAAGGTCGAGCGGCTGGAAACACCATATATTTT.

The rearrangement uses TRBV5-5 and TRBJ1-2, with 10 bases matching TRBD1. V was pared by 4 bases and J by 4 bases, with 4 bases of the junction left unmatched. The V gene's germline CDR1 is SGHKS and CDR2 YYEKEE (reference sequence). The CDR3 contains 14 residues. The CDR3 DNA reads TGTGCCAGCAGCCCCCGGGACAGGGGCTATGGCTACACCTTC. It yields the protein CASSPRDRGYGYTF.

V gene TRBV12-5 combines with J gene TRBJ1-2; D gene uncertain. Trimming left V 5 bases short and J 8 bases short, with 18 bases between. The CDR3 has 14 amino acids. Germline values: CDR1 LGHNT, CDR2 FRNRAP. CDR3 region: CASGPQGGIQGYTF. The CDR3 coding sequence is TGTGCTAGTGGTCCCCAAGGAGGGATTCAAGGCTACACCTTC.

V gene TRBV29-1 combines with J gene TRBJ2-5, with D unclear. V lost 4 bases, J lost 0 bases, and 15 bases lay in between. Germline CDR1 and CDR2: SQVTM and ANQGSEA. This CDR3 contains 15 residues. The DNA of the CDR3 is TGCAGCGTTGCAGGCTTCCAGGAGCACCAAGAGACCCAGTACTTC. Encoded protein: CSVAGFQEHQETQYF.

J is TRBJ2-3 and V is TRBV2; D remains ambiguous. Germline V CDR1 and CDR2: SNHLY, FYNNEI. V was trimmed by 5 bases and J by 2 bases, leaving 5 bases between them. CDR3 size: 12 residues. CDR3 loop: CASSPHTDTQYF. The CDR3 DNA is TGTGCCAGCAGTCCTCACACAGATACGCAGTATTTT.

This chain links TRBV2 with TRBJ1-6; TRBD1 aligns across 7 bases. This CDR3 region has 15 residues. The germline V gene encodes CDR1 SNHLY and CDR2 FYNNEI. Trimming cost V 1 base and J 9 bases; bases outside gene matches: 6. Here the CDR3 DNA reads TGTGCCAGCAGTGAAGTCAGGGGGGTGAGTTCACCCCTCCACTTT. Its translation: CASSEVRGVSSPLHF. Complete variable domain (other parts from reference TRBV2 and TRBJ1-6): EPEVTQTPSHQVTQMGQEVILRCVPISNHLYFYWYRQILGQKVEFLVSFYNNEISEKSEIFDDQFSVERPDGSNFTLKIRSTKLEDSAMYFCASSEVRGVSSPLHFGNGTRLTVT.